This T cell receptor beta chain was identified in a study of shared clonotypes between healthy human individuals. Terminally differentiated effector memory CD45RA+ cells were excluded by CCR7 positive selection of CD45RO-negative cells. The CDR3 covers 15 residues. Germline trimming cut 3 bases from V and 3 bases from J; bases unmatched to any gene: 5. CDR1 and CDR2 from the germline V gene are MDHEN and SYDVKM. Produced via immunoSEQ multiplex PCR; TCRdb's table is partial and in-frame only. The repertoire has about 870,000 clones, 85% to 95% of them found once; the top ten carry more than 20%. This receptor was taken from a man younger than 40 in good health. The chain has TRBV28 and TRBJ1-5; 7 nucleotides line up with TRBD1. The sample consisted of naive CD8+ T cells sorted from blood. The CDR3, as DNA: TGTGCCAGCAGTTTGCACAGGGGTTACAATCAGCCCCAGCATTTT. It specifies CASSLHRGYNQPQHF.